This paragraph reports one T cell receptor (beta chain). A 3' RACE protocol on RNA, with unique molecular identifiers, produced the TCR library. TCRdb called the 3' RACE reads again in MiXCR, with one record for every CDR3 protein. In the table there are about 7,500 distinct CDR3 sequences, about a sixth of which are singletons. The data were obtained in a study of HIV-infected children after antiretroviral therapy interruption. Germline V gene lookup returns CDR1 MNHEY and CDR2 SVGAGI. The CDR3 has 13 amino acids. Treatment in this sample: PENTA 11 planned treatment interruption arm or continuous ART arm.

The origin of this receptor is a pool of human donors with HIV. This material consisted of CD45RO+ CD8+ T cells from PBMCs, pooled from several time points, taken from a donor given antiretroviral therapy, either interrupted or continuous. Sample subset: memory CD8+ CD45RO+ CD45RA- T cells. V and J are TRBV6-5 and TRBJ1-1, with D uncertain. CDR3 region: CAVRKYGNTEAFF. CDR3 coding DNA: TGTGCTGTACGCAAATACGGGAACACTGAAGCTTTCTTT.